These 30 T cell receptor beta chains share one sample of origin, sequenced in a study of T cells in localized non-small cell lung cancer. Here immunoSEQ multiplex PCR was the method, and the copy in TCRdb shows in-frame clones only, minus some. The sample lists approximately 2,600 clones, 20% to 30% occurring once. The input for sequencing was lung tumor tissue, taken before any cancer treatment. The receptors stem from a male donor at least 60 years old with stage I lung adenocarcinoma.

By proportion, this clone is medium-sized. The chain carries TRBV6-8 and TRBJ2-7, with D unresolved. From germline, CDR1 is MNHGY and CDR2 SAAAGT. The germline V and J ends were trimmed by 2 bases and 7 bases, with 9 bases remaining between them. The CDR3 has 12 amino acids. CDR3 in DNA: TGTGCCAGCAGTTACCCCTACGGGGAGCAGTACTTC. Its translation is CASSYPYGEQYF.

This clone has a handful of counts. The chain joins TRBV9 to TRBJ2-3; 8 nucleotides agree with TRBD2. The CDR3 is 15 amino acids. The trim removed 1 base at V and 4 bases at J, leaving 5 bases unmatched. Germline CDR1 reads SGDLS; CDR2 reads YYNGEE. CDR3 loop: CASSVLAGSSDTQYF. Here the CDR3 DNA reads TGTGCCAGCAGCGTACTAGCGGGTTCCTCAGATACGCAGTATTTT. The whole variable domain, remainder taken from reference TRBV9 and TRBJ2-3, is DSGVTQTPKHLITATGQRVTLRCSPRSGDLSVYWYQQSLDQGLQFLIQYYNGEERAKGNILERFSAQQFPDLHSELNLSSLELGDSALYFCASSVLAGSSDTQYFGPGTRLTVL.

This clone has more than one count but fewer than ten. This chain links TRBV11-3 with TRBJ2-3, with TRBD2 matching over 12 bases. Losses at the gene ends were 7 bases for V and 0 bases for J; bases not matched to a gene: 14. CDR3 length: 19 amino acids. Germline CDR1 is SGHNT and CDR2 is YENEEA. In nucleotides, the CDR3 is TGTGCCAGCACCCCGGGCACTAGCGGGGGGCCGTTTAGCACAGATACGCAGTATTTT. It yields the protein CASTPGTSGGPFSTDTQYF.

This chain connects TRBV30 to TRBJ2-1, with D perhaps being TRBD1 or TRBD2 (5 bases each). The V gene's germline CDR1 is GTSNPN and CDR2 SVGIG (reference sequence). V was shortened by 0 bases and J by 2 bases, with 11 bases between the two germline ends. The CDR3 runs 15 residues. The CDR3 spells CAWSVDPGPYNEQFF. As DNA, the CDR3 is TGTGCCTGGAGTGTGGACCCGGGGCCCTACAATGAGCAGTTCTTC.

The chain employs TRBV6-8 and TRBJ2-2; D may be TRBD1 or TRBD2 (5 bases each). In germline, CDR1 is MNHGY, CDR2 SAAAGT. This CDR3 region has 16 residues. Trimming left V 4 bases short and J 5 bases short, with 17 bases between. The CDR3 DNA reads TGTGCCAGCAGTTGGAAGCCGGGACGGATAACCGGGGAGCTGTTTTTT. Translating it yields CASSWKPGRITGELFF.

About this clone: The junction does not match germline at one end; this may be a read error. The rearrangement joins TRBV6-8 to TRBJ2-1; D is perhaps TRBD1 or TRBD2 (5 bases each). Germline V CDR1 and CDR2: MNHGY, SAAAGT. The CDR3 has 17 residues. The CDR3 loop reads CAISAPPGTLPTVEQFF. For the CDR3, the DNA is TGTGCCATCAGTGCCCCCCCCGGGACCCTCCCGACCGTGGAGCAGTTCTTC.

This clone was seen more than once but under ten times. The CDR3: CASSLWGAKNIQYF. The CDR3 coding sequence is TGTGCCAGCAGCCTCTGGGGGGCCAAAAACATTCAGTACTTC. This sequence joins TRBV11-3 and TRBJ2-4; D is possibly TRBD1 or TRBD2 (5 bases each). From germline, CDR1 is SGHNT and CDR2 YENEEA. The CDR3 is made up of 14 amino acids. The germline V and J ends were trimmed by 5 bases and 1 base, with 9 bases remaining between them.

The table lists this clone with a few counts. V and J are TRBV30 and TRBJ1-6; D gene ambiguous. CDR1 and CDR2 (germline): GTSNPN, SVGIG (reference sequence). Trimming left V 0 bases short and J 11 bases short, with 14 bases between. CDR3 length: 14 residues. The CDR3, as DNA: TGTGCCTGGAGTGTCCCCCTCGCCAACCCACCCCTCCACTTT. This sequence encodes CAWSVPLANPPLHF. Drawing the rest from reference TRBV30 and TRBJ1-6, the complete variable domain is SQTIHQWPATLVQPVGSPLSLECTVEGTSNPNLYWYRQAAGRGLQLLFYSVGIGQISSEVPQNLSASRPQDRQFILSSKKLLLSDSGFYLCAWSVPLANPPLHFGNGTRLTVT.

This clone ranks as medium-sized (0.01 to 0.1%). The rearrangement joins TRBV6-8 to TRBJ2-2; TRBD2 is a possible D gene (7 bases). V lost 5 bases, J lost 5 bases, and 21 bases lay in between. The V gene's germline CDR1 is MNHGY and CDR2 SAAAGT. The CDR3 totals 17 residues. The CDR3 region is CASSLPRGAGSTGELFF. The DNA for the CDR3 is TGTGCCAGCAGTCTTCCCCGGGGGGCCGGGAGTACCGGGGAGCTGTTTTTT.

This clone was picked up a small number of times. The genes are TRBV27 and TRBJ2-2; 8 bases fit TRBD1. Germline values: CDR1 MNHEY, CDR2 SMNVEV (reference sequence). After removal of 1 base from V and 7 bases from J, the junction contained 8 bases not matched to a gene. The CDR3 has 16 residues. The CDR3 DNA reads TGTGCCAGCAGTTTATATTATGGACAGGGCGGCGGGGAGCTGTTTTTT. Translation gives CASSLYYGQGGGELFF.

This rearrangement joins TRBV5-1 to TRBJ1-3; D ambiguous. CDR1 SGHRS and CDR2 YFSETQ come from the germline V gene. CDR3 size: 16 residues. The V gene lost 0 bases and the J gene lost 0 bases, with 10 bases spanning the gap. DNA of the CDR3: TGCGCCAGCAGCTTGGGGTCGGGTTTCTCTGGAAACACCATATATTTT. Translating it yields CASSLGSGFSGNTIYF.

The V and J genes are TRBV30 and TRBJ1-1, with D tentatively TRBD1 (5 bases). V gave up 5 bases and J gave up 6 bases, with 16 bases separating them. The germline V gene has CDR1 GTSNPN and CDR2 SVGIG (reference sequence). The CDR3 is 13 residues long. The CDR3 region has the DNA TGTGCCTGGGACGACAGTCGCCTCGCTGAAGCTTTCTTT. Translation: CAWDDSRLAEAFF.

This clone came up a few times. This chain links TRBV6-8 with TRBJ2-7; 11 bases are shared with TRBD1. The CDR3 is made up of 14 amino acids. Germline V gene sequence: CDR1 MNHGY, CDR2 SAAAGT. J gave up 5 bases and V 6 bases, and 6 bases lay outside the gene matches. The CDR3: CASSEGQGAHEQYF. CDR3 DNA: TGTGCCAGCAGCGAAGGACAGGGGGCCCACGAGCAGTACTTC.

By proportion, this clone is medium-sized. The V and J genes are TRBV11-3 and TRBJ1-4, with 9 bases aligning to TRBD1. The V segment lost 4 bases and the J segment 4 bases; nucleotides outside the gene matches: 10. Germline V gene sequence: CDR1 SGHNT, CDR2 YENEEA. The CDR3 totals 17 residues. This chain's CDR3 is CASSSATGGYDNEKLFF. CDR3 nucleotides: TGTGCCAGCAGCTCGGCCACAGGGGGCTATGATAATGAAAAACTGTTTTTT.

The J gene is TRBJ1-4, the V gene TRBV18, with a possible D match to TRBD1 (5 bases). This CDR3 region has 16 residues. The V gene's germline CDR1 is KGHSH and CDR2 LQKENI. V shed 2 bases and J shed 5 bases, with 15 bases lying between them. The CDR3: CASSPMAGLGNEKLFF. DNA of the CDR3: TGTGCCAGCTCACCAATGGCGGGACTGGGGAATGAAAAACTGTTTTTT.

CDR3 residues: CATREQETQYF. In nucleotides, the CDR3 is TGTGCCACGAGGGAACAAGAGACCCAGTACTTC. V gene TRBV19 combines with J gene TRBJ2-5, with D maybe TRBD2 (5 bases). The V gene lost 10 bases and the J gene lost 2 bases, with 8 bases spanning the gap. The CDR3 has 11 residues. Germline V gives CDR1 LNHDA, CDR2 SQIVND (reference sequence).

The rearrangement links TRBV5-1 to TRBJ1-6, with 9 bases identical to TRBD1. The CDR3 spans 14 residues. Trimming cost V 3 bases and J 6 bases; bases outside gene matches: 1. Germline CDR1 is SGHRS and CDR2 is YFSETQ. CDR3 amino acids: CASSSGQGNSPLHF. The CDR3 coding sequence is TGCGCCAGCAGCTCGGGACAGGGTAATTCACCCCTCCACTTT.

V and J are TRBV18 and TRBJ1-2; a possible D gene is TRBD1 (5 bases). The germline gives CDR1 KGHSH, CDR2 LQKENI. Trimming removed 2 bases from V and 3 bases from J, with 13 bases in between. This CDR3 is built from 15 residues. The CDR3 DNA reads as TGTGCCAGCTCACCAGAAACGGGGGTCGACTATGGCTACACCTTC. Translation: CASSPETGVDYGYTF.

This clone has just a few counts. The chain employs TRBV7-2 and TRBJ2-3; the D gene is possibly TRBD2 (6 bases). V lost 3 bases and J 0 bases, leaving 10 bases between the germline ends. CDR1 and CDR2 (germline): SGHTA, FQGNSA. The CDR3 has 15 amino acids. CDR3 region: CASSFSGTSTDTQYF. CDR3 in DNA: TGTGCCAGCAGCTTTTCCGGGACTAGCACAGATACGCAGTATTTT.

This clone was counted only a few times. The chain has TRBV19 and TRBJ1-4; 8 bases map to TRBD1. The ends lost 6 bases at V and 5 bases at J; junction bases unmatched: 5. Germline assignment: CDR1 LNHDA and CDR2 SQIVND (reference sequence). CDR3 length equals 14 residues. The CDR3 DNA reads as TGTGCCAGTAGCGACAGGGGCGAGAATGAAAAACTGTTTTTT. Its protein product is CASSDRGENEKLFF.

This chain uses TRBV15 with TRBJ1-6; TRBD1 matches at 7 bases. The CDR3 has 16 residues. V shed 0 bases, J shed 12 bases, and the junction held 11 bases outside the gene matches. The germline gives CDR1 LNHNV, CDR2 YYDKDF (reference sequence). CDR3 bases: TGTGCCACCAGCAGAGAAGAAGGGGACAGAGAGCTACCCCTCCACTTT. Protein sequence: CATSREEGDRELPLHF.

V is TRBV14 and J is TRBJ1-2, with 7 bases matching TRBD1. Germline loops: CDR1 SGHDN, CDR2 FVKESK. The V and J ends lost 4 bases and 1 base, in that order; junction bases with no gene match: 6. The CDR3 has 15 residues. This CDR3 is CASSLSRGINYGYTF. CDR3 bases: TGTGCCAGCAGCCTATCCAGGGGGATTAACTATGGCTACACCTTC.

Only a few counts were recorded for this clone. J is TRBJ1-6 and V is TRBV9; 7 bases fit TRBD1. The junction had 8 bases not matched to a gene; V was cut back by 2 bases and J by 6 bases. The CDR3 totals 16 residues. Looked up from germline, CDR1 is SGDLS and CDR2 is YYNGEE. CDR3 nucleotides: TGTGCCAGCAGCGTTGGACAGGCGATTCTTAATTCACCCCTCCACTTT. As protein: CASSVGQAILNSPLHF.

This clone is judged medium-sized. The chain combines TRBV11-3 with TRBJ2-7; TRBD2 matches at 11 bases. The V segment lost 7 bases and the J segment 2 bases; nucleotides outside the gene matches: 7. Germline V lookup: CDR1 SGHNT, CDR2 YENEEA. The CDR3 totals 15 residues. This CDR3 reads CASILIAGGTYEQYF. The CDR3 coding sequence is TGTGCCAGCATCCTCATAGCGGGGGGGACCTACGAGCAGTACTTC.

This clone has more than one count but fewer than ten. The chain is built from TRBV6-8 and TRBJ1-2, with D maybe TRBD1 (6 bases). V lost 2 bases and J 7 bases, leaving 14 bases between the germline ends. This CDR3 contains 14 residues. The germline V gene encodes CDR1 MNHGY and CDR2 SAAAGT. Written as DNA, the CDR3 is TGTGCCAGCAGTTACGAGGGAGGGGGTTCTGGCTACACCTTC. Protein sequence: CASSYEGGGSGYTF.

The chain uses TRBV28 and TRBJ1-6; D is perhaps TRBD1 (5 bases). Deletions cut 2 bases from V and 10 bases from J, with 9 bases between. Germline values: CDR1 MDHEN, CDR2 SYDVKM. This CDR3 is 13 amino acids long. CDR3 in amino acids: CASSLQGGSPLHF. The CDR3 coding sequence is TGTGCCAGCAGTTTACAGGGCGGGTCACCCCTCCACTTT.

The J gene is TRBJ1-3, the V gene TRBV11-3, with 7 nucleotides matching TRBD1. Germline V lookup: CDR1 SGHNT, CDR2 YENEEA. The CDR3 spans 16 residues. Unmatched junction bases numbered 9, after V lost 5 bases and J lost 2 bases. The CDR3 spells CASSIATGATGNTIYF. The CDR3 nucleotides are TGTGCCAGCAGCATCGCCACAGGGGCCACTGGAAACACCATATATTTT.

V gene TRBV18 combines with J gene TRBJ1-4; possibly TRBD1 for D (6 bases). The germline gives CDR1 KGHSH, CDR2 LQKENI. The CDR3 sequence is 17 residues long. The ends were cut back, 2 bases at V and 3 bases at J, with 16 bases in the middle. This CDR3 reads CASSPFSGARANEKLFF. The DNA for the CDR3 is TGTGCCAGCTCACCATTCTCGGGGGCTAGGGCTAATGAAAAACTGTTTTTT.

The CDR3 region has the DNA TGTGCCTGGAGTGTAATGGGACTAGTTGGTGATACGCAGTATTTT. It translates to CAWSVMGLVGDTQYF. V gene TRBV30 combines with J gene TRBJ2-3; TRBD2 agrees at 8 bases. The J segment lost 6 bases and the V segment lost 0 bases, leaving 8 bases of the junction unmatched. This CDR3 contains 15 residues. CDR1 is GTSNPN and CDR2 is SVGIG in the germline V gene (reference sequence).

This clone is medium-sized by share. The chain couples TRBV11-3 to TRBJ2-3; 8 bases are a match to TRBD2. V dropped 8 bases and J dropped 2; count of bases not matched to a gene: 12. The germline V gene encodes CDR1 SGHNT and CDR2 YENEEA. The CDR3 is made up of 16 amino acids. For the CDR3, the DNA is TGTGCCAGCGCCCTAGGGACTAGTGCGATCACAGATACGCAGTATTTT. This sequence encodes CASALGTSAITDTQYF.